This TCR beta chain originates from a study of CD8+ T cells in alopecia areata. Study summary: It was oral tofacitinib, at 5 to 10 mg twice daily, that treated patients received. For treated patients, severity scores reflected the percentage of scalp area affected.

Trimming removed 1 base from V and 2 bases from J, with 9 bases in between. Germline CDR1 reads SQVTM; CDR2 reads ANQGSEA. The CDR3 consists of 13 residues. RNA extraction and reverse transcription yielded cDNA as sequencing template. The assay was immunoSEQ multiplex PCR, and TCRdb's table has in-frame clones only and misses some. The sample lists over 95,000 clones, roughly 64% occurring once. Turning to this clone: The antigen is unknown.

The treatment was: oral pan-JAK inhibitor, 5-10 mg twice daily. Regarding the study as a whole: Researchers say the link of baseline CD8+ expansion to response remains uncertain, with one nonresponder. Tissue-resident alphabeta T cells belonging to normal skin likewise get sequenced within scalp specimens.

The V call is TRBV29-1, the J call TRBJ2-7, with a possible D match to TRBD1 (6 bases). The receptor comes from a human donor with alopecia areata. The specimen was CD8+ T cells sorted from blood, collected at week 4, from a patient treated with tofacitinib. The DNA for the CDR3 is TGCAGCGTTGAAGGGACAGCGACCTACGAGCAGTACTTC. This gives the protein CSVEGTATYEQYF.